The clone carrying this T cell receptor beta chain was picked up a small number of times. In the study's own analysis: How many nucleated cells were present was estimated from reference gene primer amplification. TCRdb keeps only in-frame clones here, not all; method: immunoSEQ multiplex PCR. V and J calls and clone size are as listed in that table; D and trimming were resolved from the DNA. This table has 60,000 to 80,000 clones, roughly 85% appearing once. This sample is drawn from a study of blood T cell repertoires in COVID-19. This CDR3 is 12 amino acids long. Trimming removed 4 bases from V and 6 bases from J; junction bases left unmatched: 2. CDR1 and CDR2 (germline): SNHLY, FYNNEI.

The sample consisted of peripheral blood. The sequence was obtained from a human donor in a cohort sampled during active COVID-19. V gene TRBV2 combines with J gene TRBJ2-7, with 8 bases identical to TRBD1. The CDR3 region has the DNA TGTGCCAGCAGTGGGACAGGGTTCGAGCAGTACTTC. Protein product: CASSGTGFEQYF.